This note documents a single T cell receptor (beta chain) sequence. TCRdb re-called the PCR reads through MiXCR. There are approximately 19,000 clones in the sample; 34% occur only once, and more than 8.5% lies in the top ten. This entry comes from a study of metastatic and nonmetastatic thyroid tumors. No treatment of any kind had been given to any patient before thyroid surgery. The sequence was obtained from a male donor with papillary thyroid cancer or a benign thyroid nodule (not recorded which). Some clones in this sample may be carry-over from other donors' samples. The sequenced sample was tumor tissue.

CDR3 coding DNA: TGTGCCAGCAGCGGGCCCAGCGGGAACACCGGGGAGCTGTTTTTT. Translation gives CASSGPSGNTGELFF. The J gene is TRBJ2-2, the V gene TRBV11-2; D possibly corresponds to TRBD2 (5 bases). There are 15 residues in the CDR3. V lost 5 bases and J lost 1, with 11 bases in between. The V gene's germline CDR1 is SGHAT and CDR2 FQNNGV.